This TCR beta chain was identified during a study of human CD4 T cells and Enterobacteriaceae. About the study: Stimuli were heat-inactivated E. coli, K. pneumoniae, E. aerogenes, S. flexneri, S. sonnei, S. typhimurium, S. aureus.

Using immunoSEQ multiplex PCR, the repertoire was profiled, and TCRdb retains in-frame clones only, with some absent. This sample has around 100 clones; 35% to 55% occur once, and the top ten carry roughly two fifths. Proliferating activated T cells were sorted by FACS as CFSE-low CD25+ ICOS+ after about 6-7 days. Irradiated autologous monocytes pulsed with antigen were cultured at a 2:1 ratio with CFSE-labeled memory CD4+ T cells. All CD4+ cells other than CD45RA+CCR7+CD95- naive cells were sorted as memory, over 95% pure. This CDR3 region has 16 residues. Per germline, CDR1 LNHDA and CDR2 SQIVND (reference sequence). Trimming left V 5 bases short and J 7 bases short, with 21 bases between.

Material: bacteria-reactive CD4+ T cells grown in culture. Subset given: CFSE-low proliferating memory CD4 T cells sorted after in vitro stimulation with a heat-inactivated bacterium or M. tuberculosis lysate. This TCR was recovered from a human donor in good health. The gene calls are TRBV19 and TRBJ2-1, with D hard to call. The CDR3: CASSGKRRLVRNEQFF. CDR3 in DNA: TGTGCCAGTAGTGGCAAAAGACGCTTAGTGAGGAATGAGCAGTTCTTC.